Below, 2 T cell receptor beta chains from the same sample are listed, as sequenced in a study of liver allograft versus peripheral blood T cells (dated by TCRdb to the early 2020s). A note on the overall study: In liver transplant recipients, the study looked at T cell receptor repertoires in the peripheral blood and set them against the repertoires found within the transplanted livers.

Sequencing used an Illumina MiSeq. TCRdb redid the processing of the public reads, applying fastp at Q25 and MiXCR, and retained in-frame beta chains. Each CDR3 protein appears once, grouped with its most common genes and DNA. The sample table lists about 3,400 distinct CDR3 sequences, 16% of them with a count of one. The ten largest clones represent roughly 23% of the sample. These receptors were obtained from a human patient who had a liver transplant. After a transplant, not all T cells may be the patient's own; some may come from the graft donor.

There are a few counts of this clonotype. V is TRBV14 and J is TRBJ1-1; TRBD1 matches at 9 bases. Per the germline V gene, CDR1 is SGHDN and CDR2 is FVKESK. The CDR3 extends over 14 amino acids. Trimming cost V 4 bases and J 3 bases; bases outside gene matches: 3. The CDR3 reads CASSRGTGYTEAFF. The CDR3 DNA sequence: TGTGCCAGCAGCCGGGGGACAGGGTACACTGAAGCTTTCTTT.

For this clonotype: Possible read error: a much larger clone is one base away. J is TRBJ1-5 and V is TRBV10-3; D may be TRBD1 (5 bases). V was pared by 5 bases and J by 0 bases, with 17 bases between. The CDR3 is made up of 17 amino acids. Per the germline V gene, CDR1 is ENHRY and CDR2 is SYGVKD. CDR3 DNA: TGTGCCATCAGTCCGGGTCCCAAGGGGTATAGCAATCAGCCCCAGCATTTT. As protein: CAISPGPKGYSNQPQHF.